This is a list of T cell receptor beta chains from one sample in a study of blood T cell repertoires in COVID-19. The data were produced by immunoSEQ multiplex PCR, yet TCRdb's version contains in-frame clones alone and is incomplete. This table holds roughly 200,000 clones, 78% found once. The source material was peripheral blood. The receptors were gathered from a woman aged 80 or older with active or convalescent COVID-19. Both conserved end residues are part of each CDR3. Fields, in order: J gene, V gene, D gene, clone size, CDR3 protein, CDR3 DNA. A D gene is named only where the DNA matches it firmly. Clone size is stated in some rows and not others, as once, few, many or a class when expanded.

TRBJ2-3	TRBV11-3	-	-	CASSFDAGADTQYF	TGTGCCAGCAGCTTCGATGCTGGAGCCGATACGCAGTATTTT
TRBJ2-7	TRBV13	TRBD2	-	CASSLGGGAYEQYF	TGTGCCAGCAGCTTAGGCGGGGGGGCCTACGAGCAGTACTTC
TRBJ2-1	TRBV29-1	TRBD1	-	CSVTGTGPYNEQFF	TGCAGCGTTACCGGGACAGGACCATACAATGAGCAGTTCTTC
TRBJ1-4	TRBV27	TRBD1	-	CASSWDRGNEKLFF	TGTGCCAGCAGTTGGGACAGGGGTAATGAAAAACTGTTTTTT
TRBJ1-2	TRBV19	-	-	CASSISGDYGYTF	TGTGCCAGTAGTATTAGCGGGGACTATGGCTACACCTTC
TRBJ2-2	TRBV3-1/TRBV3-2	-	-	CASSQGHRSPGELFF	TGTGCCAGCAGCCAAGGACACAGGTCCCCCGGGGAGCTGTTTTTT
TRBJ1-2	TRBV28	TRBD1	-	CASSSIRTGIDYGYTF	TGTGCCAGCAGTTCAATTCGGACAGGGATCGACTATGGCTACACCTTC
TRBJ1-5	TRBV29-1	-	-	CSVEISGNSNQPQHF	TGCAGCGTTGAAATTTCCGGTAATAGCAATCAGCCCCAGCATTTT
TRBJ2-5	TRBV27	-	-	CASSLANRQETQYF	TGTGCCAGCAGTTTAGCGAACAGGCAGGAGACCCAGTACTTC
TRBJ2-3	TRBV5-5	TRBD2	-	CASSLYRSAGGPADTQYF	TGTGCCAGCAGCTTGTATCGGTCAGCGGGGGGCCCCGCGGATACGCAGTATTTT
TRBJ2-2	TRBV12-3/TRBV12-4	-	-	CASSPVGELFF	TGTGCCAGCTCCCCGGTCGGGGAGCTGTTTTTT
TRBJ1-2	TRBV4-2	-	-	CASSQLGFDGVGYTF	TGTGCCAGCAGCCAACTAGGATTCGACGGGGTTGGCTACACCTTC
TRBJ1-5	TRBV5-6	-	few	CASSLGSGDVNQPQHF	TGTGCCAGCAGCTTGGGGTCAGGGGATGTGAATCAGCCCCAGCATTTT
TRBJ1-6	TRBV2	-	-	CASSPQAENSPLHF	TGTGCCAGCAGTCCCCAAGCTGAAAATTCACCCCTCCACTTT
TRBJ2-7	TRBV4-1	TRBD2	once	CASSHPVAGTYEQYF	TGCGCCAGCAGCCACCCCGTAGCGGGAACCTACGAGCAGTACTTC
TRBJ2-2	TRBV5-1	-	-	CASSLRPKGSGELFF	TGCGCCAGCAGCTTGAGGCCTAAGGGGTCCGGGGAGCTGTTTTTT
TRBJ2-7	TRBV5-1	-	-	CASSPRLGGGYEQYF	TGCGCCAGCAGCCCCCGCCTGGGGGGAGGCTACGAGCAGTACTTC
TRBJ1-4	TRBV7-9	-	once	CASSLGAATNEKLFF	TGTGCCAGCAGTCTAGGAGCAGCAACTAATGAAAAACTGTTTTTT
TRBJ2-5	TRBV7-2	TRBD2	few	CASSPGTSGPQETQYF	TGTGCCAGCAGCCCCGGGACTAGCGGGCCGCAAGAGACCCAGTACTTC
TRBJ2-7	TRBV7-2	TRBD1	-	CASSRPGTGTYEQYF	TGTGCCAGCAGTCGACCCGGGACAGGGACATACGAGCAGTACTTC
TRBJ1-6	TRBV7-2	TRBD1	-	CASSRDRARISYNSPLHF	TGTGCCAGCAGTCGGGACAGGGCAAGGATCTCCTATAATTCACCCCTCCACTTT
TRBJ2-3	TRBV3-1/TRBV3-2	-	many	CASSQMVSAADTQYF	TGTGCCAGCAGCCAAATGGTATCCGCGGCAGATACGCAGTATTTT
TRBJ1-5	TRBV28	-	-	CASSLGRGWDQPQHF	TGTGCCAGCAGTTTAGGCAGGGGTTGGGATCAGCCCCAGCATTTT
TRBJ1-5	TRBV27	-	-	CASSREGYNQPQHF	TGTGCCAGCAGCCGGGAGGGATACAATCAGCCCCAGCATTTT
TRBJ1-3	TRBV24-1	TRBD1	-	CATSETGAGNTIYF	TGTGCCACCAGTGAGACAGGGGCTGGAAACACCATATATTTT
TRBJ2-1	TRBV5-4	TRBD2	-	CASSPTSGGAGEQFF	TGTGCCAGCAGCCCTACTAGCGGGGGTGCAGGCGAGCAGTTCTTC
TRBJ1-1	TRBV27	-	once	CASSLIRAPGTEAFF	TGTGCCAGCAGTTTAATTAGGGCCCCGGGGACTGAAGCTTTCTTT
TRBJ1-1	TRBV27	-	-	CASSVRGSVQAFF	TGTGCCAGCAGTGTTAGGGGCTCTGTACAGGCTTTCTTT
TRBJ2-3	TRBV19	-	-	CASSIAGLRTDTQYF	TGTGCCAGTAGTATTGCGGGTCTTCGCACAGATACGCAGTATTTT
TRBJ2-7	TRBV6-5	TRBD1	once	CASIFGTAAYEQYF	TGTGCCAGCATCTTCGGGACAGCGGCCTACGAGCAGTACTTC
TRBJ2-3	TRBV12-3/TRBV12-4	-	-	CASSPAGDTQYF	TGTGCCAGCAGCCCTGCGGGAGATACGCAGTATTTT
TRBJ2-5	TRBV7-9	TRBD1	-	CASRQDRGHYQETQYF	TGTGCCAGCAGACAAGACAGGGGTCATTACCAAGAGACCCAGTACTTC
TRBJ2-5	TRBV28	-	-	CASSLKSGGLYF	TGTGCCAGCAGTTTAAAGTCGGGGGGCTTGTACTTC
TRBJ1-2	TRBV3-1/TRBV3-2	-	-	CASSQDSWGQANYGYTF	TGTGCCAGCAGCCAAGATTCGTGGGGGCAAGCTAACTATGGCTACACCTTC
TRBJ1-5	TRBV24-1	-	-	CATSEKVTDSNQPQHF	TGTGCCACCAGTGAGAAAGTGACAGATAGCAATCAGCCCCAGCATTTT
TRBJ2-7	TRBV28	-	-	CASMDSSLGQYF	TGTGCCAGCATGGACAGCAGTCTAGGGCAGTACTTC
TRBJ1-4	TRBV30	TRBD1	-	CAWSKGTVNEKLFF	TGTGCCTGGAGTAAGGGGACAGTTAATGAAAAACTGTTTTTT
TRBJ2-3	TRBV15	-	-	CATSRVGGSTDTQYF	TGTGCCACCAGCAGAGTCGGGGGTAGCACAGATACGCAGTATTTT
TRBJ2-3	TRBV4-2	TRBD2	-	CASSQDQRGLDTQYF	TGTGCCAGCAGCCAAGATCAGCGGGGACTAGATACGCAGTATTTT
TRBJ2-5	TRBV7-6	TRBD2	-	CASSLGGGWETQYF	TGTGCCAGCAGCTTAGGCGGGGGGTGGGAGACCCAGTACTTC